This T cell receptor beta chain originates from a study of memory CD4+ T cells and cytomegalovirus serostatus. The repertoire was sequenced with immunoSEQ multiplex PCR; TCRdb's copy has only in-frame clones and lacks some. Of about 56,000 clones in the sample, about 70% were seen once. The CDR3 runs to 14 residues. Germline CDR1 is SGHTA and CDR2 is FQGNSA. V was pared by 5 bases and J by 5 bases, with 7 bases of the junction left unmatched. The sort gate was single viable CD3+CD4+CD8-CD45RO+ cells for memory CD4+ T cells. Sample: memory CD4+ T cells from blood. V and J are TRBV7-2 and TRBJ2-5; 8 bases agree with TRBD1. This TCR was sampled from an adult in good health and CMV-seropositive. The CDR3 bases are TGTGCCAGCAGCCATAGGACAGGGCGGGAGACCCAGTACTTC. Its protein is CASSHRTGRETQYF.